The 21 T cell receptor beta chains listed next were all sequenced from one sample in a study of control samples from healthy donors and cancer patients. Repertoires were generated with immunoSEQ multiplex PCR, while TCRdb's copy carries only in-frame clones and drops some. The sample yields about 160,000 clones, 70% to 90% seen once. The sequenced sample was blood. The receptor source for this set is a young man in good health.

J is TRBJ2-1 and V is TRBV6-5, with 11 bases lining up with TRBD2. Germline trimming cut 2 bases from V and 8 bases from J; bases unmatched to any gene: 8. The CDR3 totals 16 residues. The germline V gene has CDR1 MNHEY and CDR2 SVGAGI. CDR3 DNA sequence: TGTGCCAGCAGTTACGCGCCTAGCGGGGGGATTGATGAGCAGTTCTTC. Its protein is CASSYAPSGGIDEQFF.

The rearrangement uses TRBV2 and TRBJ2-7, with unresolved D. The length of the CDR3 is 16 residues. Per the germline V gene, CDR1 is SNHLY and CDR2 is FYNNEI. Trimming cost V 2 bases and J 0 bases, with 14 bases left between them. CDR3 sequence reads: CASSEIPSASSYEQYF. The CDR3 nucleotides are TGTGCCAGCAGTGAAATACCGAGCGCCAGCTCCTACGAGCAGTACTTC.

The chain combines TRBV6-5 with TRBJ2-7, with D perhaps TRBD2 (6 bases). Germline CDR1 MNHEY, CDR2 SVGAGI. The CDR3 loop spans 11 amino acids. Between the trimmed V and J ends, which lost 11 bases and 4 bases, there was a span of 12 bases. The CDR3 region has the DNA TGTGCCTCAACGGAGGGTTACGAGCAGTACTTC. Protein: CASTEGYEQYF.

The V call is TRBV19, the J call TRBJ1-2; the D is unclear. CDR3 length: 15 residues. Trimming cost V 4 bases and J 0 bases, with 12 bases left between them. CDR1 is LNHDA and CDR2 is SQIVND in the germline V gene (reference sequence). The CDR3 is CASSSPGYANYGYTF. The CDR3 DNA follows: TGTGCCAGTAGTAGTCCGGGTTACGCTAACTATGGCTACACCTTC. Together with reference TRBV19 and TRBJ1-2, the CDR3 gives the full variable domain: DGGITQSPKYLFRKEGQNVTLSCEQNLNHDAMYWYRQDPGQGLRLIYYSQIVNDFQKGDIAEGYSVSREKKESFPLTVTSAQKNPTAFYLCASSSPGYANYGYTFGSGTRLTVV.

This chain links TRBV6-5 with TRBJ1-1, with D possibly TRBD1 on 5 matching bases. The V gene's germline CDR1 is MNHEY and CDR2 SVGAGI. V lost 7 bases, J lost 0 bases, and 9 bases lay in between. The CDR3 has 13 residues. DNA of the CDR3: TGTGCCAGCAACCAGGACATGAACACTGAAGCTTTCTTT. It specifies CASNQDMNTEAFF.

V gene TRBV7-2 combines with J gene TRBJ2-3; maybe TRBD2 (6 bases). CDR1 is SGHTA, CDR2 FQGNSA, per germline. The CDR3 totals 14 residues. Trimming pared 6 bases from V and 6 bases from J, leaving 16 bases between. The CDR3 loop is CASREGPGQDTQYF. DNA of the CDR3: TGTGCCAGCAGGGAGGGGCCGGGGCAGGATACGCAGTATTTT.

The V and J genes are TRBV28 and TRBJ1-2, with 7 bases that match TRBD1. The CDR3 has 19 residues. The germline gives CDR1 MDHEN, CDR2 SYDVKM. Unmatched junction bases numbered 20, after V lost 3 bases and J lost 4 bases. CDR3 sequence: CASSFYYLDVSRDSYGYTF. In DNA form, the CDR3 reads TGTGCCAGCAGTTTTTACTACCTAGACGTATCCAGGGACAGCTATGGCTACACCTTC.

Here the CDR3 DNA reads TGTGCCAGCATAACGAGATCCGGGGAGCTGTTTTTT. Translation gives CASITRSGELFF. The chain carries TRBV6-5 and TRBJ2-2; D remains ambiguous. This CDR3 contains 12 residues. V gave up 7 bases and J gave up 6 bases, with 9 bases separating them. Germline CDR1 is MNHEY and CDR2 is SVGAGI.

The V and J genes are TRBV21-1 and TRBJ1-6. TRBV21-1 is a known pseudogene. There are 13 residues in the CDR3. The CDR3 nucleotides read TGTGCCAGCAGCAAGTCGAATAATTCACCCCTCCACTTT. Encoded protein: CASSKSNNSPLHF.

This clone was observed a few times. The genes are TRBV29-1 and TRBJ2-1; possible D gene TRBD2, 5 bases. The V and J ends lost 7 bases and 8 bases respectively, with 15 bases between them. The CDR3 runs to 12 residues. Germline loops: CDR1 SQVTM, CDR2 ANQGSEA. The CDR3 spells CSGGARPDEQFF. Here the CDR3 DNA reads TGCAGCGGGGGAGCCCGGCCCGATGAGCAGTTCTTC.

CDR3 protein: CASSPTGQDYGYTF. CDR3 nucleotides: TGCGCCAGCAGCCCAACGGGACAGGACTATGGCTACACCTTC. The V gene is TRBV5-1, the J gene TRBJ1-2, with 8 bases that match TRBD1. Germline V CDR1 and CDR2: SGHRS, YFSETQ. V trimming: 4 bases; J trimming: 3 bases; junction bases outside the gene matches: 5. The CDR3 covers 14 residues.

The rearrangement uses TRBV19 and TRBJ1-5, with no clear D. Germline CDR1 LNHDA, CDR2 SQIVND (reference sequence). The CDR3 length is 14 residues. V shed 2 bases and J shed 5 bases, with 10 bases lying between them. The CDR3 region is CASSIRRVYQPQHF. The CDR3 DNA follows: TGTGCCAGTAGTATAAGGAGGGTATATCAGCCCCAGCATTTT.

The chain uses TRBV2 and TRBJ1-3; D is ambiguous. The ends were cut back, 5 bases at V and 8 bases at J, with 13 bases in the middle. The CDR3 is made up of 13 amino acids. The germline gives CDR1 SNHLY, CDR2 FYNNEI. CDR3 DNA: TGTGCCAGCAGTTATACCTACCAGGACACCATATATTTT. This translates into CASSYTYQDTIYF.

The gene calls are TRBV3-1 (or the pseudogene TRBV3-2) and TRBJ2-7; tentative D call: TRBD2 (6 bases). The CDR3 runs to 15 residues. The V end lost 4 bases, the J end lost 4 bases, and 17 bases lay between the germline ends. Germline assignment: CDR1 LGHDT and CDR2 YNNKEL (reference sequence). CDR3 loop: CASSPPWAGLYEQYF. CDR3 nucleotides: TGTGCCAGCAGCCCACCGTGGGCGGGATTGTACGAGCAGTACTTC.

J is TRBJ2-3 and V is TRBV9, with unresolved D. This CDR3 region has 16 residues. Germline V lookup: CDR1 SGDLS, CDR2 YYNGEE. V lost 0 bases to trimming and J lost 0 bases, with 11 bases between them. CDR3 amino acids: CASSVERSVSTDTQYF. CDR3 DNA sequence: TGTGCCAGCAGCGTAGAAAGGAGCGTCAGCACAGATACGCAGTATTTT.

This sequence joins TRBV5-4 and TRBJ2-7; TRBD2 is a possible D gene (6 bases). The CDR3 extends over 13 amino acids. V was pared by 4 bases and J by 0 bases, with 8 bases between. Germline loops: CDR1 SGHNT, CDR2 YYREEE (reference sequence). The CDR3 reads CASSGGNSYEQYF. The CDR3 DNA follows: TGTGCCAGCAGCGGGGGGAACTCCTACGAGCAGTACTTC.

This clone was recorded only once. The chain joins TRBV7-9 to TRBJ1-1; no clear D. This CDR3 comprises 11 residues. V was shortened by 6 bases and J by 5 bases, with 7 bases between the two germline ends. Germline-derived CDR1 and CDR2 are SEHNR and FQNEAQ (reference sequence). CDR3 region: CASRLSTEAFF. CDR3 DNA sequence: TGTGCCAGCAGACTGTCAACTGAAGCTTTCTTT.

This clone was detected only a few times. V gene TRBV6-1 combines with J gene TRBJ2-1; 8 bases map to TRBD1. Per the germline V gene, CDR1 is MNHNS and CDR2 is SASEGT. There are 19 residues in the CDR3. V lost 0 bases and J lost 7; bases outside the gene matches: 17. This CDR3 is CASSEASPHTGGKSNEQFF. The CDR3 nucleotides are TGTGCCAGCAGTGAAGCTTCCCCCCACACAGGGGGTAAATCGAATGAGCAGTTCTTC.

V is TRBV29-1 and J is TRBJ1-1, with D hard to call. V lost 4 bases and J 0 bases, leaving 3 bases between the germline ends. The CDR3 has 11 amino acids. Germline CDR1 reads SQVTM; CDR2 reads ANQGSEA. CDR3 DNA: TGCAGCGTTGCGGTGAACACTGAAGCTTTCTTT. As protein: CSVAVNTEAFF.

The CDR3 nucleotides are TGTGCCAGCAGCTTGGAGACAGAATACACTGAAGCTTTCTTT. Translating gives CASSLETEYTEAFF. This chain connects TRBV7-9 to TRBJ1-1; possibly TRBD1 for D (5 bases). Looked up from germline, CDR1 is SEHNR and CDR2 is FQNEAQ (reference sequence). The V end was cut by 3 bases, the J end by 3 bases, with 11 bases between. This CDR3 comprises 14 residues.

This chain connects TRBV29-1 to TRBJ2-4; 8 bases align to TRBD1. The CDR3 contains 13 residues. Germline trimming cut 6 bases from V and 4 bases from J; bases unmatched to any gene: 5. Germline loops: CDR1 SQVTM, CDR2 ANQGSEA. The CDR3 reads CSVTGEEKNIQYF. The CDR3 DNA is TGCAGCGTGACAGGGGAGGAAAAAAACATTCAGTACTTC.